The T cell receptor (beta chain) under discussion was sequenced for a study of cytotoxic CD8 clonotypes in ibrutinib-treated CLL. Study-level background: Recorded responses included about 25 partial and 2 complete; following median about 68 months, roughly 15 stayed remitted and around twelve progressed. Samples averaged approximately 250,000 productive templates and 94,082 productive rearrangements. After a median roughly 12 months on treatment (6 to 36), response samples were drawn.

Trimming removed 6 bases from V and 5 bases from J; junction bases left unmatched: 6. The CDR3 has 14 residues. Germline-derived CDR1 and CDR2 are SNHLY and FYNNEI. Profiling relied on immunoSEQ multiplex PCR, and the TCRdb table lists in-frame clones only, not all of them. Among around 97,000 clones listed, around 73% were seen once. The rearrangement uses TRBV2 and TRBJ1-2, with 10 positions matching TRBD1. The clonotype comes from a human donor with chronic lymphocytic leukemia. Material: PBMCs, obtained after 12 months of ibrutinib treatment. This CDR3 is CASREDRGTYGYTF. The CDR3 bases are TGTGCCAGCAGGGAGGACAGGGGGACATATGGCTACACCTTC.